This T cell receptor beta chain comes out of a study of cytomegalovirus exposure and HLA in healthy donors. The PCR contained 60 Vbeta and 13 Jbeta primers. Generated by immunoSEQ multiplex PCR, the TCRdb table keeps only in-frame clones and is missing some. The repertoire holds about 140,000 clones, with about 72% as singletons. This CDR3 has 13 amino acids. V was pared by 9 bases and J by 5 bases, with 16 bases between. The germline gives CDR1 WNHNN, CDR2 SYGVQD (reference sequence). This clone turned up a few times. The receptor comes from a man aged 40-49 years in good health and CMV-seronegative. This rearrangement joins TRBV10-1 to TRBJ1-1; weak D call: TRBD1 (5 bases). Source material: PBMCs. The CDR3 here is CASSGNRETEAFF. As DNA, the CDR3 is TGCGCCAGTTCAGGGAATCGGGAGACTGAAGCTTTCTTT.